Listed here are 7 T cell receptor beta chains from one sample, sequenced in a study of regulatory T cells in long-lasting Graves disease. Time point given: newly diagnosed GD, antithyroid drugs for less than 3 months. From RNA extracted from PBMCs, the TCR library was made. In building TCR beta libraries, iRepertoire HTBI primers were used together with Arm-PCR of CDR3 regions. TCRdb called the multiplex PCR reads again in MiXCR, with one record for every CDR3 protein. Of a few hundred thousand distinct CDR3 sequences in the sample, over 14% are singletons; the top ten hold 7.8%. This sample was shared with a second study, whose subject was T cells in Graves' hyperthyroidism and ophthalmopathy.

The material sequenced was peripheral blood mononuclear cells (PBMCs), taken at new diagnosis, from a patient treated with antithyroid drugs. Receptors originate from a woman aged 40 to 55 with Graves disease.

As for this clonotype: A read error is possible here, since a much larger clone lies one base away. V gene TRBV18 combines with J gene TRBJ2-5, with 7 positions matching TRBD1. This CDR3 comprises 14 residues. Germline V gene data show CDR1 as KGHSH and CDR2 as LQKENI. As DNA, the CDR3 is TGTGCCAGATCACCACTGACAGGGTACGAGACCCAGTACTTC. Encoded protein: CARSPLTGYETQYF.

This clonotype was picked up a small number of times. The rearrangement joins TRBV11-2 to TRBJ2-7, with D possibly being TRBD2 (6 bases). Germline CDR1 reads SGHAT; CDR2 reads FQNNGV. The CDR3 is 16 amino acids. Trimming shortened V by 0 bases and J by 3 bases, and 15 bases separated the two germline ends. CDR3 amino acids: CASSLDLWGTRYEQYF. The CDR3 nucleotides are TGTGCCAGCAGCTTAGATCTCTGGGGGACTCGCTACGAGCAGTACTTC.

This clonotype was detected ten times or more. The V call is TRBV28, the J call TRBJ2-4, with 8 bases that match TRBD1. The junction had 4 bases not matched to a gene; V was cut back by 3 bases and J by 0 bases. CDR3 length equals 16 residues. Germline-derived CDR1 and CDR2 are MDHEN and SYDVKM. This CDR3 reads CASSLGQELAKNIQYF. CDR3 DNA sequence: TGTGCCAGCAGTTTGGGACAGGAACTAGCCAAAAACATTCAGTACTTC.

This clonotype was observed many times. The chain links TRBV9 to TRBJ1-1; no definite D call. CDR1 SGDLS and CDR2 YYNGEE come from the germline V gene. The V end lost 0 bases, the J end lost 7 bases, and 13 bases lay between the germline ends. This CDR3 has 14 residues. CDR3 amino acids: CASSVEISGIEAFF. CDR3 coding DNA: TGTGCCAGCAGCGTAGAAATCAGCGGAATTGAAGCTTTCTTT. Looking up the rest from reference TRBV9 and TRBJ1-1 gives the full variable domain: DSGVTQTPKHLITATGQRVTLRCSPRSGDLSVYWYQQSLDQGLQFLIQYYNGEERAKGNILERFSAQQFPDLHSELNLSSLELGDSALYFCASSVEISGIEAFFGQGTRLTVV.

This clonotype was seen a handful of times. This sequence joins TRBV28 and TRBJ2-3, with 10 bases identical to TRBD2. CDR3 length equals 16 residues. V shed 5 bases, J shed 0 bases, and the junction held 5 bases outside the gene matches. Germline CDR1 MDHEN, CDR2 SYDVKM. CDR3 residues: CASSLQLAGSTDTQYF. CDR3 coding DNA: TGTGCCAGCAGTCTACAACTAGCGGGAAGCACAGATACGCAGTATTTT.

In its sample, this clonotype was seen many times. The genes are TRBV28 and TRBJ2-7, with 8 bases fitting TRBD1. Germline loops: CDR1 MDHEN, CDR2 SYDVKM. Unmatched junction bases numbered 7, after V lost 6 bases and J lost 0 bases. The CDR3 runs 15 residues. CDR3 amino acids: CASSQGDRSSYEQYF. CDR3 nucleotides: TGTGCCAGCAGCCAGGGGGACAGGAGCTCCTACGAGCAGTACTTC.

Comment on this clonotype: A much larger clone sits a single nucleotide away, making a read error possible. This chain joins TRBV7-9 and TRBJ2-1; D remains unclear. Germline loops: CDR1 SEHNR, CDR2 FQNEAQ (reference sequence). The CDR3 has 13 amino acids. In DNA form, the CDR3 reads TGTGCCGGCAGCTTAGTTGCGGCGGCCGAGCAGTTCTTC. Its protein product is CAGSLVAAAEQFF.